The clone carrying this TCR beta chain came up a few times. Antigen: not known. The source of the sample is a study of T cells in Graves' hyperthyroidism and ophthalmopathy. Study overall: Sampling of peripheral blood happened at initial diagnosis, prior to any treatment. Findings of the study overall: From stable hyperthyroidism, ophthalmopathy was separated by a 13 V-J model.

V lost 3 bases, J lost 1 base, and 4 bases stayed unmatched. From germline, CDR1 is WNHNN and CDR2 SYGVQD (reference sequence). The CDR3 totals 15 residues. Amplification yielded TCR beta CDR3 regions, with RNA transcripts as the source. Carried out on the TCR CDR3, a first-round RT-PCR used the HTBI primer set. A single record per CDR3 protein comes from TCRdb applying MiXCR to the multiplex PCR reads. The table lists a few hundred thousand distinct CDR3 sequences, under 20% of them singletons. This sequence was found in a man aged 18-30 years with Graves' ophthalmopathy. Sequencing was performed on blood. The chain has TRBV10-1 and TRBJ1-1; TRBD1 matches 8 bases. CDR3 amino acids: CASSDPGTGNTEAFF. For the CDR3, the DNA is TGCGCCAGCAGTGACCCCGGGACAGGGAACACTGAAGCTTTCTTT.